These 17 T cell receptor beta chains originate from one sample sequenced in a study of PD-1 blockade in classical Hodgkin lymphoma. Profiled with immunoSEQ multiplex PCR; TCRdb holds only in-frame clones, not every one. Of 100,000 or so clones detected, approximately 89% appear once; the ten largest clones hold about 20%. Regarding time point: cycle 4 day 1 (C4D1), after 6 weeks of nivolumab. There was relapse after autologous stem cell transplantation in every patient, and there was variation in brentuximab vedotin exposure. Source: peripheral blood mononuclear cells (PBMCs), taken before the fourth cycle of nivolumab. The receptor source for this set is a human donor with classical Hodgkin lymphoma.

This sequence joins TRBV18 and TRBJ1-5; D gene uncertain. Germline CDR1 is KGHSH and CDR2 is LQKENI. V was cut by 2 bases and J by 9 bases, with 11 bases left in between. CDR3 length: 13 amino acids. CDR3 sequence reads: CASSPAEGRPQHF. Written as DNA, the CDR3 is TGTGCCAGCTCACCAGCCGAAGGCCGGCCCCAGCATTTT.

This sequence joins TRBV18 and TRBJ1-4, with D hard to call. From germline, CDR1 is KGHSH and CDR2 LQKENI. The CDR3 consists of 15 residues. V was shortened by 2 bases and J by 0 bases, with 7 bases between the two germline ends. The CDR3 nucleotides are TGTGCCAGCTCACCAAAGAGAGCAACTAATGAAAAACTGTTTTTT. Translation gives CASSPKRATNEKLFF.

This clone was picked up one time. The CDR3, as DNA: TGTGCCAGCAGGCCCACAGGATTCACTGGAAACACCATATATTTT. This gives the protein CASRPTGFTGNTIYF. The chain joins TRBV28 to TRBJ1-3, with D possibly being TRBD1 (5 bases). Germline loops: CDR1 MDHEN, CDR2 SYDVKM. Trimming removed 6 bases from V and 2 bases from J, with 14 bases in between. The CDR3 totals 15 residues.

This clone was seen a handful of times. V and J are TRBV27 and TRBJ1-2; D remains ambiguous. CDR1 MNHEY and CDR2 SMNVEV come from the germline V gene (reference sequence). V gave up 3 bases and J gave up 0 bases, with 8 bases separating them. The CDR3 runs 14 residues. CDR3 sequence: CASSLKGANYGYTF. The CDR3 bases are TGTGCCAGCAGTTTGAAGGGAGCTAACTATGGCTACACCTTC.

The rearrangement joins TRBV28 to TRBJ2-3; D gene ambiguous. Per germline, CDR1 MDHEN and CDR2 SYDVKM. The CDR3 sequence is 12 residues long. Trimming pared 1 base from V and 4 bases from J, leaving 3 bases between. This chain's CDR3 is CASSLLADTQYF. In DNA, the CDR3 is TGTGCCAGCAGTTTATTGGCAGATACGCAGTATTTT. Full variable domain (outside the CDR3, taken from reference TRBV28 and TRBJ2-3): DVKVTQSSRYLVKRTGEKVFLECVQDMDHENMFWYRQDPGLGLRLIYFSYDVKMKEKGDIPEGYSVSREKKERFSLILESASTNQTSMYLCASSLLADTQYFGPGTRLTVL.

The CDR3 loop reads CASSTGEAINTEAFF. The CDR3, as DNA: TGTGCCAGCAGTACAGGGGAGGCCATCAACACTGAAGCTTTCTTT. The chain links TRBV6-1 to TRBJ1-1, with 7 bases lining up with TRBD1. The CDR3 runs 15 residues. The V gene's germline CDR1 is MNHNS and CDR2 SASEGT. V was pared by 5 bases and J by 2 bases, with 8 bases of the junction left unmatched.

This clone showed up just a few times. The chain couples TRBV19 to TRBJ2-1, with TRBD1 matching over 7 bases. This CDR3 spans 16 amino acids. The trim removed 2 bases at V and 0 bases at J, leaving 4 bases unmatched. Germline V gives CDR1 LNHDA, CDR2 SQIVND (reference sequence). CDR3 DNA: TGTGCCAGTAGTATAAAGGGGGCTGCCTCCTACAATGAGCAGTTCTTC. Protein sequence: CASSIKGAASYNEQFF.

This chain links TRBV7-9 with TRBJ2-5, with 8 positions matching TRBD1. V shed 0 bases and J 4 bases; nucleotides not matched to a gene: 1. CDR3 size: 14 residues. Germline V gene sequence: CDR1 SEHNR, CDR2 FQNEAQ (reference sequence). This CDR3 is CASSLATGVETQYF. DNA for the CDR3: TGTGCCAGCAGCTTAGCGACAGGGGTAGAGACCCAGTACTTC.

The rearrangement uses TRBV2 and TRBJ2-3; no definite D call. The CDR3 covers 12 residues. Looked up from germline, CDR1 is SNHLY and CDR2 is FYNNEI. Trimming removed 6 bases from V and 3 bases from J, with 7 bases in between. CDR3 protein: CASRILTDTQYF. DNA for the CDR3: TGTGCCAGCAGGATACTTACAGATACGCAGTATTTT.

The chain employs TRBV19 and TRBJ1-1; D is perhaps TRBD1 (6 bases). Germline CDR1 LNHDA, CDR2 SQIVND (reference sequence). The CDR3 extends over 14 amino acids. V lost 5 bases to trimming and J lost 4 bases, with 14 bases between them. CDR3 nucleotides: TGTGCCAGTAGTGTTTTAACAGGGAGCACTGAAGCTTTCTTT. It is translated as CASSVLTGSTEAFF.

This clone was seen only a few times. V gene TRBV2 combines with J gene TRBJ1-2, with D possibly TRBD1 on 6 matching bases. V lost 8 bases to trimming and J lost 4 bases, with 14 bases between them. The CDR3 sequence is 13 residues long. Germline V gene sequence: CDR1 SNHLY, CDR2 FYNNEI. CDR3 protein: CASGTGRVYGYTF. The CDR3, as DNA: TGTGCCAGCGGCACAGGGAGGGTCTATGGCTACACCTTC.

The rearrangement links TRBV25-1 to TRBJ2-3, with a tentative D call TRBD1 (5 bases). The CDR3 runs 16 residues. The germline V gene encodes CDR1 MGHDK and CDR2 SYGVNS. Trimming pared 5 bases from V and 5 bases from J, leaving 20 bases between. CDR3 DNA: TGTGCCAGCAGTCCCCGGGTCTCCGAAAGGGGAGATACGCAGTATTTT. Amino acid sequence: CASSPRVSERGDTQYF.

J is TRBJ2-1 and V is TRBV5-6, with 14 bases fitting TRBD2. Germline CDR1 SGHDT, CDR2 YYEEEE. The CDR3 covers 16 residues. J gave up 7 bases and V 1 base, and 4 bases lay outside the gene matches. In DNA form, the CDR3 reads TGTGCCAGCAGCTTGCCCGGGACTAGCGGGAGTAATGAGCAGTTCTTC. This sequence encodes CASSLPGTSGSNEQFF.

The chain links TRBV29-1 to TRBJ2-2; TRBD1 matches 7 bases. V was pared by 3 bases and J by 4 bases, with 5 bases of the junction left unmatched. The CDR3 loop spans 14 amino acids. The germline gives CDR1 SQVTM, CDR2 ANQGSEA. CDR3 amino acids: CSVDVGGFTGELFF. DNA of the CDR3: TGCAGCGTTGATGTAGGGGGCTTCACCGGGGAGCTGTTTTTT.

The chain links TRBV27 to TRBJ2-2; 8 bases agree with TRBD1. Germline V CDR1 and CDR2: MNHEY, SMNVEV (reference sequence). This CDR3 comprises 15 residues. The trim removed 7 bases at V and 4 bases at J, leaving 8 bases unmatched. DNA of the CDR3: TGTGCCAGCACCTCCAGGGGGCGCGGCACCGGGGAGCTGTTTTTT. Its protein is CASTSRGRGTGELFF.

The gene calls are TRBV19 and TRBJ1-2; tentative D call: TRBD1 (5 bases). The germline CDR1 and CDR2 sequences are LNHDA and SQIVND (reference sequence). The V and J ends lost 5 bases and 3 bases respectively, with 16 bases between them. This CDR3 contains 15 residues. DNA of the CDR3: TGTGCCAGTAGTGACCCAGGGTCGTCTCACTATGGCTACACCTTC. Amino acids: CASSDPGSSHYGYTF.

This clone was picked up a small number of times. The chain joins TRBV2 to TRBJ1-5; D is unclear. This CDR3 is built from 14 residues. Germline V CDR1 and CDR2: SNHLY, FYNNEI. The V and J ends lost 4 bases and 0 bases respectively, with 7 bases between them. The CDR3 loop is CASSGLSSNQPQHF. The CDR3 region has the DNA TGTGCCAGCAGTGGACTCAGTAGCAATCAGCCCCAGCATTTT.